These 16 T cell receptor beta chains share one sample of origin, sequenced in a study of blood T cell repertoires in COVID-19. Here immunoSEQ multiplex PCR was the method, and the copy in TCRdb shows in-frame clones only, minus some. The sample holds hundreds of thousands of clones, roughly 90% seen once. The sequenced material came from peripheral blood. The receptors were sampled from a man aged 18 to 35 with COVID-19, enrolled during active disease.

The chain recombines TRBV12-5 with TRBJ1-2; the D gene is possibly TRBD1 (5 bases). The CDR3 sequence is 13 residues long. V shed 1 base and J shed 2 bases, with 5 bases lying between them. Per germline, CDR1 LGHNT and CDR2 FRNRAP. CDR3 sequence: CASGLGQNYGYTF. The CDR3 DNA sequence: TGTGCTAGTGGTTTGGGACAGAACTATGGCTACACCTTC. The full variable domain, in which reference TRBV12-5 and TRBJ1-2 provide the parts outside the CDR3, is DARVTQTPRHKVTEMGQEVTMRCQPILGHNTVFWYRQTMMQGLELLAYFRNRAPLDDSGMPKDRFSAEMPDATLATLKIQPSEPRDSAVYFCASGLGQNYGYTFGSGTRLTVV.

The V call is TRBV11-3, the J call TRBJ2-1, with 8 bases identical to TRBD2. This CDR3 spans 17 amino acids. In germline, CDR1 is SGHNT, CDR2 YENEEA. The J segment lost 9 bases and the V segment lost 1 base, leaving 14 bases of the junction unmatched. Here the CDR3 DNA reads TGTGCCAGCAGCTTAGGAGGCGGGAGGCCAAAAAGGGGTGAGCAGTTCTTC. Translating gives CASSLGGGRPKRGEQFF. The full variable domain, in which reference TRBV11-3 and TRBJ2-1 provide the parts outside the CDR3, is EAGVVQSPRYKIIEKKQPVAFWCNPISGHNTLYWYLQNLGQGPELLIRYENEEAVDDSQLPKDRFSAERLKGVDSTLKIQPAELGDSAVYLCASSLGGGRPKRGEQFFGPGTRLTVL.

The J gene is TRBJ1-1, the V gene TRBV11-2; D uncertain. Germline CDR1 is SGHAT and CDR2 is FQNNGV. The CDR3 totals 13 residues. Trimming removed 1 base from V and 6 bases from J, with 9 bases in between. The CDR3 is CASSLVHHPEAFF. CDR3 in DNA: TGTGCCAGCAGCTTAGTACACCACCCTGAAGCTTTCTTT.

A single count supports this clone. The chain employs TRBV7-2 and TRBJ2-3, with 9 bases that match TRBD2. With 4 bases clipped from V and 4 bases from J, the junction kept 9 bases outside the gene matches. Germline lookup yields CDR1 SGHTA and CDR2 FQGNSA. The length of the CDR3 is 16 residues. The CDR3 sequence is CASSSTPGLAPDTQYF. The CDR3 DNA follows: TGTGCCAGCAGCTCCACGCCGGGACTAGCACCAGATACGCAGTATTTT.

V and J are TRBV13 and TRBJ1-2; the match to TRBD1 covers 11 bases. With 5 bases clipped from V and 7 bases from J, the junction kept 3 bases outside the gene matches. Germline V gene lookup returns CDR1 PRHDT and CDR2 FYEKMQ (reference sequence). The length of the CDR3 is 13 residues. CDR3 in amino acids: CASSQDRGLGYTF. Here the CDR3 DNA reads TGTGCCAGCAGCCAGGACAGGGGGCTTGGCTACACCTTC.

V gene TRBV5-4 combines with J gene TRBJ2-5, with D unresolved. This CDR3 contains 12 residues. The V and J ends lost 1 base and 5 bases respectively, with 6 bases between them. Germline loops: CDR1 SGHNT, CDR2 YYREEE (reference sequence). This CDR3 is CASSLPGETQYF. Here the CDR3 DNA reads TGTGCCAGCAGCTTGCCGGGTGAGACCCAGTACTTC.

V is TRBV4-1 and J is TRBJ2-7, with 10 bases aligning to TRBD1. Germline V gives CDR1 MGHRA, CDR2 YSYEKL. CDR3 length: 15 amino acids. V trimming: 4 bases; J trimming: 0 bases; junction bases outside the gene matches: 3. Here the CDR3 reads CASSLGTGDSYEQYF. DNA of the CDR3: TGCGCCAGCAGCCTTGGGACAGGGGACTCCTACGAGCAGTACTTC.

The chain recombines TRBV19 with TRBJ2-7; a weak D match, TRBD1 (7 bases). Germline V gives CDR1 LNHDA, CDR2 SQIVND (reference sequence). Trimming removed 8 bases from V and 2 bases from J, with 13 bases in between. The CDR3 contains 13 residues. The DNA for the CDR3 is TGTGCCAGTGGCGGGACAGTACCCTACGAGCAGTACTTC. It specifies CASGGTVPYEQYF. The full variable domain, with the rest looked up from reference TRBV19 and TRBJ2-7, is DGGITQSPKYLFRKEGQNVTLSCEQNLNHDAMYWYRQDPGQGLRLIYYSQIVNDFQKGDIAEGYSVSREKKESFPLTVTSAQKNPTAFYLCASGGTVPYEQYFGPGTRLTVT.

The J gene is TRBJ2-2, the V gene TRBV18; 9 nucleotides line up with TRBD1. The V gene end was trimmed by 0 bases and the J gene end by 3 bases; junction bases not matched to a gene: 5. Germline CDR1 KGHSH, CDR2 LQKENI. The CDR3 length is 17 residues. The CDR3 DNA reads as TGTGCCAGCTCACCACCGGGACAGGGTAGATACACCGGGGAGCTGTTTTTT. Residues: CASSPPGQGRYTGELFF.

This chain joins TRBV7-9 and TRBJ2-7, with 7 bases that match TRBD1. V gave up 5 bases and J gave up 2 bases; unmatched junction bases: 9. CDR1 SEHNR and CDR2 FQNEAQ come from the germline V gene (reference sequence). The CDR3 extends over 15 amino acids. The CDR3 region is CASSPRLGQPYEQYF. The CDR3 coding sequence is TGTGCCAGCAGCCCCCGTTTGGGACAGCCCTACGAGCAGTACTTC.

This sequence joins TRBV18 and TRBJ2-5; D is undetermined. V was clipped by 3 bases and J by 1 base, with 15 bases between them. Germline CDR1 is KGHSH and CDR2 is LQKENI. CDR3 size: 16 residues. The CDR3 reads CASSPLGGRSQETQYF. CDR3 DNA: TGTGCCAGCTCACCTTTGGGTGGCAGGTCCCAAGAGACCCAGTACTTC.

This chain joins TRBV3-1 (or the pseudogene TRBV3-2) and TRBJ1-2; TRBD1 aligns across 10 bases. V trimming: 5 bases; J trimming: 8 bases; junction bases outside the gene matches: 29. CDR3 length: 21 amino acids. Germline lookup yields CDR1 LGHDT and CDR2 YNNKEL (reference sequence). CDR3 DNA: TGTGCCAGCAGCATGACTAAGCCGGGACAGGGGATCTCGCGCGGATTTTGGGGCTACACCTTC. Its translation is CASSMTKPGQGISRGFWGYTF.

This sequence joins TRBV27 and TRBJ1-1, with TRBD1 matching over 7 bases. V lost 7 bases to trimming and J lost 5 bases; unmatched junction nucleotides: 4. This CDR3 has 12 residues. The germline V gene has CDR1 MNHEY and CDR2 SMNVEV (reference sequence). The CDR3 reads CASKGATTEAFF. Here the CDR3 DNA reads TGTGCCAGCAAGGGGGCCACAACTGAAGCTTTCTTT.

The V and J genes are TRBV6-6 and TRBJ1-6; D may be TRBD1 (5 bases). From germline, CDR1 is MNHNY and CDR2 SVGAGI (reference sequence). V dropped 0 bases and J dropped 6 bases, with 6 bases sitting between them. This CDR3 comprises 14 residues. CDR3 amino acids: CASSYSGLNSPLHF. The CDR3 region has the DNA TGTGCCAGCAGTTACTCGGGACTTAATTCACCCCTCCACTTT.

This clone was recorded at least ten times. This chain links TRBV6-1 with TRBJ1-2, with a weak D call TRBD1 (5 bases). Germline CDR1 is MNHNS and CDR2 is SASEGT. Trimming took off 3 bases at V and 3 bases at J, with 5 bases between the two ends. The CDR3 runs to 12 residues. The CDR3: CASSDRDYGYTF. The DNA for the CDR3 is TGTGCCAGCAGTGACAGGGACTATGGCTACACCTTC.

This chain uses TRBV5-1 with TRBJ2-7; perhaps TRBD2 as D (6 bases). This CDR3 is built from 13 residues. V lost 1 base and J lost 7, with 12 bases in between. Germline CDR1 is SGHRS and CDR2 is YFSETQ. CDR3 amino acids: CASSLTGAGEQYF. The CDR3 DNA is TGCGCCAGCAGCTTGACAGGTGCGGGGGAGCAGTACTTC.